This TCR beta chain stems from a study of blood T cell repertoires in COVID-19. Across the study: Acute and convalescent COVID-19 samples came from the United States, Italy and Spain. In each case, the material was cDNA or gDNA derived from T cells, B-cell-depleted T cells, or PBMCs.

Original methodology: Reference gene primer amplification gave estimated nucleated cell counts. Only in-frame clones appear in the TCRdb table, and some are missing; sequencing was by immunoSEQ multiplex PCR. V, J and clone size were drawn from that table, and D and trimming were deduced from the DNA. In the table there are about 58,000 clones, over 70% of which are singletons. In its sample, this clone was seen a few times. Sequenced input: peripheral blood. The receptor was derived from a human donor in a cohort sampled during active COVID-19.

The CDR3 DNA is TGTGCCAGCAGCCCACAGGGGACTAGCGACTACGAGCAGTACTTC. Translation: CASSPQGTSDYEQYF. The V and J genes are TRBV7-9 and TRBJ2-7, with 10 bases identical to TRBD2. The junction had 7 bases not matched to a gene; V was cut back by 5 bases and J by 3 bases. The CDR3 has 15 residues. Per germline, CDR1 SEHNR and CDR2 FQNEAQ (reference sequence). The variable domain in full, completed from reference TRBV7-9 and TRBJ2-7, reads DTGVSQNPRHKITKRGQNVTFRCDPISEHNRLYWYRQTLGQGPEFLTYFQNEAQLEKSRLLSDRFSAERPKGSFSTLEIQRTEQGDSAMYLCASSPQGTSDYEQYFGPGTRLTVT.